Presented here are 22 T cell receptor beta chains from one specimen sequenced in a study of CD8 T cells in ankylosing spondylitis. Whole-study results and caveats: Within ankylosing spondylitis blood, a TCR beta motif made up of roughly eight highly homologous variants appeared to be characteristic.

Their antigens are not known. One entry per CDR3 protein results from TCRdb running MiXCR on the 5' RACE reads. In the table there are 400,000 or so distinct CDR3 sequences, roughly 25% of which are singletons. Input material: blood, either unsorted or a sorted T cell fraction (not recorded which). These receptors came from a male donor with ankylosing spondylitis.

The genes are TRBV30 and TRBJ2-7, with TRBD2 identical over 9 bases. The J segment lost 0 bases and the V segment lost 4 bases, leaving 10 bases of the junction unmatched. CDR3 length: 16 residues. Germline-derived CDR1 and CDR2 are GTSNPN and SVGIG (reference sequence). As DNA, the CDR3 is TGTGCCTGGACCCCCGGGACTAGCTCTTACTCCTACGAGCAGTACTTC. This gives the protein CAWTPGTSSYSYEQYF.

This chain's CDR3 is CASSLKGRTDTQYF. The CDR3 nucleotides read TGTGCCAGCAGCTTAAAGGGCCGCACAGATACGCAGTATTTT. J is TRBJ2-3 and V is TRBV11-3; no reliable D call. Trimming removed 2 bases at V and 1 base at J, with 7 bases between. CDR3 length: 14 residues. Germline CDR1 reads SGHNT; CDR2 reads YENEEA.

To note about this clonotype: A much larger clone is a single base away; this may be a read error. The genes are TRBV7-9 and TRBJ2-1; tentatively, D is TRBD1 (6 bases). The germline V and J ends were trimmed by 4 bases and 9 bases, with 13 bases remaining between them. Germline V lookup: CDR1 SEHNR, CDR2 FQNEAQ (reference sequence). The CDR3 covers 13 residues. CDR3 sequence reads: CASSSTGNSEQFF. The CDR3 bases are TGTGCCAGCAGCTCAACAGGGAATAGTGAGCAGTTCTTC.

The genes are TRBV15 and TRBJ2-1; D not certain. The CDR3 extends over 10 amino acids. With 6 bases removed from V and 6 bases from J, the gap between germline ends came to 3 bases. Germline loops: CDR1 LNHNV, CDR2 YYDKDF (reference sequence). For the CDR3, the DNA is TGTGCCACCAGACTCAATGAGCAGTTCTTC. It codes for CATRLNEQFF.

In DNA form, the CDR3 reads TGTGCCAGCAGTCAAGGGACTAGCGGGAATCCTGGGCAGTTCTTC. This encodes CASSQGTSGNPGQFF. The chain combines TRBV2 with TRBJ2-1; 13 nucleotides match TRBD2. The V and J ends lost 5 bases and 12 bases, in that order; junction bases with no gene match: 10. The CDR3 runs to 15 residues. The germline V gene has CDR1 SNHLY and CDR2 FYNNEI.

Only one count was recorded for this clonotype. This chain joins TRBV18 and TRBJ2-5; possibly TRBD2 for D (5 bases). The length of the CDR3 is 14 residues. With 0 bases removed from V and 3 bases from J, the gap between germline ends came to 8 bases. Germline CDR1 is KGHSH and CDR2 is LQKENI. The CDR3 protein is CASSPPTGEETQYF. Written as DNA, the CDR3 is TGTGCCAGCTCACCACCCACCGGGGAAGAGACCCAGTACTTC.

This clonotype occurred a few times. CDR3 nucleotide sequence: TGTGCCAGCAGTATCGACAGGGCCTCCTACAATGAGCAGTTCTTC. It yields the protein CASSIDRASYNEQFF. The chain couples TRBV3-1 to TRBJ2-1; 7 nucleotides agree with TRBD1. The J segment lost 0 bases and the V segment lost 6 bases, leaving 5 bases of the junction unmatched. The CDR3 consists of 15 residues. CDR1 is LGHDT, CDR2 YNNKEL, per germline (reference sequence).

This clonotype was seen a few times. The gene calls are TRBV7-2 and TRBJ2-3, with D unresolved. The CDR3 totals 15 residues. CDR1 is SGHTA and CDR2 is FQGNSA in the germline V gene. V lost 5 bases and J lost 5, with 17 bases in between. The CDR3 region is CASSMSRLAGDTQYF. CDR3 DNA sequence: TGTGCCAGCAGCATGAGCCGCTTAGCCGGAGATACGCAGTATTTT.

This clonotype was observed a handful of times. V and J are TRBV5-1 and TRBJ2-1; no clear D gene. The CDR3 is 15 amino acids. V lost 2 bases, J lost 0 bases, and 9 bases lay in between. Germline assignment: CDR1 SGHRS and CDR2 YFSETQ. CDR3 in amino acids: CASSLGHGSYNEQFF. Here the CDR3 DNA reads TGCGCCAGCAGCTTAGGCCACGGCTCCTACAATGAGCAGTTCTTC. Together with reference TRBV5-1 and TRBJ2-1, the CDR3 gives the full variable domain: KAGVTQTPRYLIKTRGQQVTLSCSPISGHRSVSWYQQTPGQGLQFLFEYFSETQRNKGNFPGRFSGRQFSNSRSEMNVSTLELGDSALYLCASSLGHGSYNEQFFGPGTRLTVL.

In this sample, this clonotype turned up a few times. The gene calls are TRBV4-2 and TRBJ1-5, with no clear D. Trimming stripped 4 bases from V and 4 bases from J, with 14 bases between. This CDR3 region has 15 residues. The V gene's germline CDR1 is LGHNA and CDR2 YNFKEQ. The CDR3, as DNA: TGTGCCAGCAGCCGGATCGGTGACCCAAATCAGCCCCAGCATTTT. Translation gives CASSRIGDPNQPQHF.

The chain combines TRBV6-1 with TRBJ2-7, with 8 nucleotides matching TRBD2. Germline V CDR1 and CDR2: MNHNS, SASEGT. CDR3 size: 15 residues. V lost 1 base and J lost 2; bases outside the gene matches: 4. This chain's CDR3 is CASSEDDGRAYEQYV. The CDR3 region has the DNA TGTGCCAGCAGTGAAGATGACGGGAGGGCCTACGAGCAGTACGTC.

The gene calls are TRBV5-1 and TRBJ1-1; TRBD1 aligns across 7 bases. CDR1 and CDR2 from the germline V gene are SGHRS and YFSETQ. This CDR3 spans 14 amino acids. V lost 4 bases to trimming and J lost 0 bases; unmatched junction nucleotides: 3. CDR3 sequence reads: CASSKGQLNTEAFF. The CDR3 DNA follows: TGCGCCAGCAGCAAGGGACAGCTGAACACTGAAGCTTTCTTT.

This clonotype has a handful of counts. The chain carries TRBV5-1 and TRBJ1-2; no clear D. V lost 0 bases, J lost 0 bases, and 9 bases lay in between. CDR1 and CDR2 from the germline V gene are SGHRS and YFSETQ. The CDR3 runs to 15 residues. For the CDR3, the DNA is TGCGCCAGCAGCTTGGGAACTCAAGCTAACTATGGCTACACCTTC. Residues: CASSLGTQANYGYTF.

The rearrangement links TRBV20-1 to TRBJ1-5; D remains unclear. Trimming pared 6 bases from V and 2 bases from J, leaving 17 bases between. There are 15 residues in the CDR3. Per the germline V gene, CDR1 is DFQATT and CDR2 is SNEGSKA (reference sequence). The CDR3 sequence: CSAGYLGAGNQPQHF. The CDR3 DNA follows: TGCAGTGCCGGATATCTGGGCGCAGGCAATCAGCCCCAGCATTTT.

The table lists this clonotype with many counts. This rearrangement joins TRBV10-1 to TRBJ2-1, with 10 bases lining up with TRBD2. Germline V gives CDR1 WNHNN, CDR2 SYGVQD (reference sequence). This CDR3 spans 13 amino acids. The junction had 5 bases not matched to a gene; V was cut back by 8 bases and J by 7 bases. CDR3 nucleotide sequence: TGCGCCAGCCGTTCTAGCGGGGGAAATGAGCAGTTCTTC. This codes for CASRSSGGNEQFF.

This clonotype has more than one count but fewer than ten. The chain links TRBV24-1 to TRBJ2-3; D not resolved. V lost 2 bases and J 3 bases, leaving 11 bases between the germline ends. CDR1 is KGHDR, CDR2 SFDVKD, per germline. The length of the CDR3 is 15 residues. The CDR3 region has the DNA TGTGCCACCAGTGATTCCCGGATTGTTACAGATACGCAGTATTTT. It codes for CATSDSRIVTDTQYF.

A word on this clonotype: The junction departs from germline at one end; a sequencing error may be responsible. J is TRBJ2-1 and V is TRBV3-1, with D possibly TRBD1 on 6 matching bases. Per the germline V gene, CDR1 is LGHDT and CDR2 is YNNKEL (reference sequence). The CDR3 contains 13 residues. The CDR3 loop is CASRQGGTNEQFF. For the CDR3, the DNA is TGTGCCAGCAGGCAAGGGGGTACCAATGAGCAGTTCTTC.

This clonotype was seen many times. V and J are TRBV5-6 and TRBJ2-1; D possibly corresponds to TRBD2 (5 bases). V lost 1 base and J 6 bases, leaving 11 bases between the germline ends. Looked up from germline, CDR1 is SGHDT and CDR2 is YYEEEE. The CDR3 has 14 residues. The CDR3, as DNA: TGTGCCAGCAGCTTGCTGGACTTCTTCAATGAGCAGTTCTTC. Translating gives CASSLLDFFNEQFF. Supplemented by reference TRBV5-6 and TRBJ2-1, the full variable domain reads DAGVTQSPTHLIKTRGQQVTLRCSPKSGHDTVSWYQQALGQGPQFIFQYYEEEERQRGNFPDRFSGHQFPNYSSELNVNALLLGDSALYLCASSLLDFFNEQFFGPGTRLTVL.

The chain combines TRBV20-1 with TRBJ1-5, with 7 bases identical to TRBD1. Germline CDR1 is DFQATT and CDR2 is SNEGSKA (reference sequence). Trimming took 1 base from V and 8 from J; bases not matched to a gene: 5. This CDR3 contains 13 residues. The CDR3 sequence: CSARVTGREPQHF. In DNA, the CDR3 is TGCAGTGCTAGAGTGACAGGGCGGGAGCCCCAGCATTTT.

V usage is TRBV5-5 and J usage is TRBJ2-3; 10 bases line up with TRBD2. Germline V CDR1 and CDR2: SGHKS, YYEKEE (reference sequence). V was pared by 0 bases and J by 5 bases, with 3 bases of the junction left unmatched. The CDR3 loop spans 15 amino acids. CDR3 DNA sequence: TGTGCCAGCAGCTTGGCTAGCGGGAGTGTAGATACGCAGTATTTT. Translation: CASSLASGSVDTQYF.

The rearrangement joins TRBV2 to TRBJ2-7, with D tentatively TRBD1 or TRBD2 (5 bases each). Trimming removed 11 bases from V and 1 base from J, with 15 bases in between. The germline V gene has CDR1 SNHLY and CDR2 FYNNEI. The CDR3 extends over 13 amino acids. CDR3 residues: CAGRLGASYEQYF. In DNA, the CDR3 is TGTGCCGGGCGCCTCGGGGCATCCTACGAGCAGTACTTC.

This clonotype appeared a few times. The J gene is TRBJ2-1, the V gene TRBV6-2 or TRBV6-3; 9 positions agree with TRBD1. Germline lookup yields CDR1 MNHEY and CDR2 SVGEGT. The CDR3 is 15 residues long. J gave up 5 bases and V 8 bases, and 10 bases lay outside the gene matches. The CDR3 spells CASPGDRVKDNEQFF. The CDR3, as DNA: TGTGCCAGCCCGGGGGACAGGGTAAAGGACAATGAGCAGTTCTTC.